The 10 T cell receptor beta chains reported below all come from one sample, sequenced in a study of graft-versus-host responses after intestinal transplantation. Measured with immunoSEQ multiplex PCR; TCRdb has only the in-frame clones, and not every one. The repertoire holds tens of thousands of clones, around 92% seen once, with approximately 2.7% in the top ten. The antigens of these receptors remain unknown. The sample consisted of unstimulated CD8+ T cells sorted from spleen or lymph node cells, taken before intestinal transplant. These receptors all stem from a human donor who received an intestinal transplant.

J is TRBJ2-5 and V is TRBV4-2; 9 bases agree with TRBD1. Germline-derived CDR1 and CDR2 are LGHNA and YNFKEQ. After removal of 4 bases from V and 8 bases from J, the junction contained 11 bases not matched to a gene. CDR3 length: 15 amino acids. The CDR3 loop is CASSLGGQGPETQYF. The CDR3 DNA is TGTGCCAGCAGCCTCGGAGGACAGGGGCCTGAAACCCAGTACTTC.

This chain links TRBV7-8 with TRBJ2-5, with 7 positions matching TRBD1. The germline V gene has CDR1 SGHVS and CDR2 FQNEAQ. There are 14 residues in the CDR3. Unmatched junction bases numbered 8, after V lost 5 bases and J lost 5 bases. Here the CDR3 reads CASSGEGQTETQYF. In nucleotides, the CDR3 is TGTGCCAGCAGCGGAGAGGGACAGACGGAGACCCAGTACTTC.

J is TRBJ2-3 and V is TRBV27; the D gene is possibly TRBD1 (6 bases). Germline assignment: CDR1 MNHEY and CDR2 SMNVEV (reference sequence). This CDR3 has 12 residues. Trimming cost V 5 bases and J 7 bases, with 10 bases left between them. CDR3: CASSTGFNTQYF. As DNA, the CDR3 is TGTGCCAGCAGTACAGGGTTCAATACGCAGTATTTT.

The chain recombines TRBV10-1 with TRBJ2-7; 8 bases align to TRBD2. V was pared by 8 bases and J by 0 bases, with 9 bases of the junction left unmatched. The CDR3 has 15 residues. Per the germline V gene, CDR1 is WNHNN and CDR2 is SYGVQD (reference sequence). The DNA for the CDR3 is TGCGCCAGCCCGAGGGGCGGGGGGCCCTCCTACGAGCAGTACTTC. Protein: CASPRGGGPSYEQYF.

This chain connects TRBV27 to TRBJ2-7; 7 nucleotides agree with TRBD2. Germline-derived CDR1 and CDR2 are MNHEY and SMNVEV (reference sequence). This CDR3 has 13 amino acids. Germline trimming cut 10 bases from V and 1 base from J; bases unmatched to any gene: 7. DNA for the CDR3: TGTGCCACCTCACTAGCGCCTTCCTACGAGCAGTACTTC. Protein: CATSLAPSYEQYF.

The chain recombines TRBV9 with TRBJ2-5, with unresolved D. Germline-derived CDR1 and CDR2 are SGDLS and YYNGEE. The V gene lost 4 bases and the J gene lost 2 bases, with 3 bases spanning the gap. The CDR3 totals 11 residues. CDR3 sequence reads: CASSSQETQYF. The CDR3, as DNA: TGTGCCAGCAGCTCACAAGAGACCCAGTACTTC.

The rearrangement joins TRBV5-1 to TRBJ2-7; 7 nucleotides line up with TRBD1. The CDR3 totals 14 residues. Germline lookup yields CDR1 SGHRS and CDR2 YFSETQ. V gave up 2 bases and J gave up 5 bases; unmatched junction bases: 7. The CDR3 sequence is CASSFTGQLDEQYF. DNA of the CDR3: TGCGCCAGCAGCTTCACGGGACAGCTTGACGAGCAGTACTTC.

In DNA form, the CDR3 reads TGTGCCAGCAGCCGGACAGGCCTTTCACCCCTCCACTTT. Its protein is CASSRTGLSPLHF. The chain uses TRBV5-6 and TRBJ1-6; 7 bases are a match to TRBD1. Looked up from germline, CDR1 is SGHDT and CDR2 is YYEEEE. J lost 9 bases, V lost 4 bases, and 4 bases had no gene match. This CDR3 is built from 13 residues.

The V gene is TRBV4-1, the J gene TRBJ1-2; no firm D call. The germline V gene has CDR1 MGHRA and CDR2 YSYEKL. The CDR3 length is 16 residues. V was pared by 0 bases and J by 4 bases, with 15 bases between. The CDR3 spells CASSQEFASGFYGYTF. CDR3 sequence (DNA): TGCGCCAGCAGCCAAGAATTCGCCTCGGGGTTCTATGGCTACACCTTC.

The V gene is TRBV28, the J gene TRBJ1-3; no clear D gene. V lost 5 bases and J 2 bases, leaving 10 bases between the germline ends. The CDR3 runs to 14 residues. Germline CDR1 MDHEN, CDR2 SYDVKM. As DNA, the CDR3 is TGTGCCAGCAGTCCGACACCGCCTGGAAACACCATATATTTT. Translation gives CASSPTPPGNTIYF. Full variable domain (missing parts from reference TRBV28 and TRBJ1-3): DVKVTQSSRYLVKRTGEKVFLECVQDMDHENMFWYRQDPGLGLRLIYFSYDVKMKEKGDIPEGYSVSREKKERFSLILESASTNQTSMYLCASSPTPPGNTIYFGEGSWLTVV.